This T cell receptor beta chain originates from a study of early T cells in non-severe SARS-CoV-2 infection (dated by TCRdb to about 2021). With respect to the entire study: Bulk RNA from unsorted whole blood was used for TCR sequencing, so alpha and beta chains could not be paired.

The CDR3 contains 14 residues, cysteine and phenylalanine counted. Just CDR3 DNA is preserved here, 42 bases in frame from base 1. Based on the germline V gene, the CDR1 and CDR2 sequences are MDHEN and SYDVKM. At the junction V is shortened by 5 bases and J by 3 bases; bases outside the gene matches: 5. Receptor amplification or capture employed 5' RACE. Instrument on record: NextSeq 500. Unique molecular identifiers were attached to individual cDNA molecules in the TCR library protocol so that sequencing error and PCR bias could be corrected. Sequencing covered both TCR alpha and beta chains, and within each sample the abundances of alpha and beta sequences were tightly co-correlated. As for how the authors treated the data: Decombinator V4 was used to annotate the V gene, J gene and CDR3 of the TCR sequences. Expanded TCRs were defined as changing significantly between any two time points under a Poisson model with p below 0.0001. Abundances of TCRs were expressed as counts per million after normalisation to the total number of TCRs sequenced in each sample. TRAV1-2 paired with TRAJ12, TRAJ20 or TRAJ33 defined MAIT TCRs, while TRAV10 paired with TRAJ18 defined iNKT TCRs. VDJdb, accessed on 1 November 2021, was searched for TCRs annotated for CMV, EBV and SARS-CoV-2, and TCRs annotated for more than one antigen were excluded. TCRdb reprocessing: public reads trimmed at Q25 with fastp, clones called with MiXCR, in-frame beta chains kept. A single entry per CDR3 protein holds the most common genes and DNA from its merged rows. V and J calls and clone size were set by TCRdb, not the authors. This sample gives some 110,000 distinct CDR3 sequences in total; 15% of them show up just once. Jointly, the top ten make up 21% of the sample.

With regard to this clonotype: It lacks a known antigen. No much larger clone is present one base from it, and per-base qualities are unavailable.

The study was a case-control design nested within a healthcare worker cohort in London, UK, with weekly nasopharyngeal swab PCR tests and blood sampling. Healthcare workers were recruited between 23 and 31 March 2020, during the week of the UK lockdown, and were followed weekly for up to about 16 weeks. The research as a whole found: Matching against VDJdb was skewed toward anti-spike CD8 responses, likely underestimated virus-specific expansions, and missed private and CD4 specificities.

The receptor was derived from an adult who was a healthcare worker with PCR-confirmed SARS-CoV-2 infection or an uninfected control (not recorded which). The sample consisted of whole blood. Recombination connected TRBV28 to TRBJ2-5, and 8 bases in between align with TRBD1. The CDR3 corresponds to CASSQTGGEETQYF. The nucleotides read TGTGCCAGCAGTCAAACAGGGGGTGAAGAGACCCAGTACTTC.